This TCR beta chain comes out of a study of OX40 agonist ivuxolimab in advanced cancers. Study-wide context: People who had prior anti-PD-1, anti-PD-L1 or anti-CTLA-4 therapy could take part, and around 40% had some.

Profiled with immunoSEQ multiplex PCR; TCRdb holds only in-frame clones, not every one. The table includes around 36,000 clones, about 90% detected once. In regard to this clone: No antigen is known for it.

Study-level points and caveats: On average, a greater number of expanded clones characterised CD8+ T cells relative to CD4+.

V lost 3 bases to trimming and J lost 4 bases; unmatched junction nucleotides: 17. This CDR3 contains 18 residues. CDR1 is SGDLS, CDR2 YYNGEE, per germline. Any history of autoimmune disease or systemic immunosuppression disqualified patients. Baseline, cycle 4 day 1, and cycle 7 day 1 were the blood sampling points. The source was CD4+ or CD8+ T cells sorted from blood, collected in a trial of the OX40 agonist ivuxolimab. The receptor was derived from an adult with an advanced solid tumor such as melanoma, head and neck, liver or kidney cancer. The V call is TRBV9, the J call TRBJ2-5; 8 positions match TRBD1. For the CDR3, the DNA is TGTGCCAGCAGCGCTGACACCGGCAGCAGGGGGCCTACAGAGACCCAGTACTTC. Translating gives CASSADTGSRGPTETQYF.